This is a list of T cell receptor beta chains from one sample in a study of T cell responses to AZD1222 COVID-19 vaccine. Libraries were prepared by immunoSEQ multiplex PCR; TCRdb keeps only in-frame clonotypes and omits some of them. The top ten hold 22% of the sample, which has tens of thousands of clones, around 90% seen once. The sequencing here drew on peripheral blood, taken on day 0 of AZD1222 vaccination. Receptor source: an adult in good health. Both conserved end residues are part of each CDR3. The D gene is left open where the match is weak. Not every row has a clone size; where given, it reads once, few, many or a size class.

>TRBV7-9|TRBJ2-1|once|TRBD2
CASSRTSGNEQFF
TGTGCCAGCAGCCGAACTAGCGGCAATGAGCAGTTCTTC
>TRBV6-5|TRBJ1-1|-|TRBD1
CASSRAPDRGQAFF
TGTGCCAGCAGTCGGGCCCCGGACAGGGGACAGGCTTTCTTT
>TRBV6-5|TRBJ1-1|-|-
CASQRVGNTEAFF
TGTGCCTCTCAGAGGGTGGGGAACACTGAAGCTTTCTTT
>TRBV19|TRBJ1-4|-|TRBD1
CASSTTGVNEKLFF
TGTGCCAGTAGTACGACAGGGGTGAATGAAAAACTGTTTTTT
>TRBV5-4|TRBJ2-7|once|TRBD2
CASGESGGFYEQYF
TGTGCCAGCGGCGAAAGCGGGGGTTTCTACGAGCAGTACTTC
>TRBV9|TRBJ1-5|-|TRBD1
CASSVGWGQGAWDQPQHF
TGTGCCAGCAGCGTAGGGTGGGGACAGGGGGCCTGGGATCAGCCCCAGCATTTT
>TRBV6-4|TRBJ1-2|-|TRBD1
CASSQTGAVGYTF
TGTGCCAGCAGTCAAACAGGGGCGGTTGGCTACACCTTC
>TRBV6-2/TRBV6-3|TRBJ2-1|-|-
CASSHRQTYNEQFF
TGTGCCAGCAGTCACCGACAGACCTACAATGAGCAGTTCTTC
>TRBV5-6|TRBJ2-7|-|-
CASSALTGLNEQYF
TGTGCCAGCAGCGCCTTGACGGGTCTGAACGAGCAGTACTTC
>TRBV29-1|TRBJ2-7|-|-
CSVEDRSYEQYF
TGCAGCGTTGAAGACAGATCCTACGAGCAGTACTTC
>TRBV11-3|TRBJ1-1|once|-
CASTPCMNTEAFF
TGTGCCAGCACCCCCTGCATGAACACTGAAGCTTTCTTT
>TRBV10-3|TRBJ1-5|-|-
CAITPDSSNQPQHF
TGTGCCATCACCCCCGATTCCAGCAATCAGCCCCAGCATTTT
>TRBV5-1|TRBJ1-2|-|TRBD1
CASSYRTGASGYTF
TGCGCCAGCAGCTATAGGACAGGGGCCAGTGGCTACACCTTC
>TRBV7-2|TRBJ1-2|-|TRBD1
CASSKDRAYGYTF
TGTGCCAGCAGCAAGGACAGGGCCTATGGCTACACCTTC
>TRBV18|TRBJ1-2|-|-
CASSPDTGYGYTF
TGTGCCAGCTCACCAGACACAGGATATGGCTACACCTTC
>TRBV7-2|TRBJ2-7|once|TRBD1
CASSSAPTGVVYEQYF
TGTGCCAGCAGCTCGGCTCCGACAGGGGTAGTTTACGAGCAGTACTTC
>TRBV19|TRBJ1-5|-|-
CASSIGMAGPQPQHF
TGTGCCAGTAGTATAGGAATGGCAGGGCCTCAGCCCCAGCATTTT
>TRBV18|TRBJ1-2|-|-
CASSPQGPYGYTF
TGTGCCAGCTCACCGCAGGGCCCCTATGGCTACACCTTC
>TRBV27|TRBJ1-2|-|TRBD1
CASSLSGTGVGYTF
TGTGCCAGCAGTTTATCGGGGACAGGGGTCGGCTACACCTTC
>TRBV5-1|TRBJ2-7|-|TRBD1
CASHRDSQIYEQYF
TGCGCCAGCCACAGGGACAGCCAGATCTACGAGCAGTACTTC
>TRBV6-2/TRBV6-3|TRBJ2-1|-|TRBD2
CASSPGTSGANEQFF
TGTGCCAGCAGCCCCGGGACTAGCGGGGCTAATGAGCAGTTCTTC
>TRBV28|TRBJ1-6|-|-
CASSKQPGHGLLHF
TGTGCCAGCAGTAAACAACCGGGACACGGACTTCTCCACTTT
>TRBV6-6|TRBJ1-3|few|-
CASSQPGFTGNTGNTIYF
TGTGCCAGCAGTCAGCCCGGATTTACAGGGAATACTGGAAACACCATATATTTT
>TRBV20-1|TRBJ1-6|-|-
CSARDRGPHHF
TGCAGTGCTAGAGATCGGGGCCCCCATCACTTT
>TRBV12-3/TRBV12-4|TRBJ1-1|-|-
CASSYLAGTEAFF
TGTGCCAGCAGTTATCTAGCGGGGACTGAAGCTTTCTTT
>TRBV24-1|TRBJ1-4|-|-
CATSDQIRATNEKLFF
TGTGCCACCAGTGATCAAATCAGAGCAACTAATGAAAAACTGTTTTTT
>TRBV7-3|TRBJ2-7|-|-
CASSLVAGRDEQYF
TGTGCCAGCAGCTTAGTGGCAGGCAGGGACGAGCAGTACTTC
>TRBV6-2/TRBV6-3|TRBJ1-1|-|TRBD1
CASSSRQGAAEAFF
TGTGCCAGCAGTAGTCGACAGGGGGCGGCTGAAGCTTTCTTT
>TRBV30|TRBJ2-7|-|TRBD1
CAWRGQARKQYF
TGTGCCTGGAGGGGACAGGCCCGTAAGCAGTACTTC
>TRBV6-2/TRBV6-3|TRBJ1-5|-|-
CASSQDTSRSYSNQPQHF
TGTGCCAGCAGCCAGGACACCAGCCGATCTTATAGCAATCAGCCCCAGCATTTT
>TRBV5-1|TRBJ1-2|-|-
CASSLDGNYGYTF
TGCGCCAGCAGCTTGGACGGAAACTATGGCTACACCTTC
>TRBV7-3|TRBJ2-2|-|-
CASSPRSGATGELFF
TGTGCCAGCAGCCCCCGATCGGGGGCCACCGGGGAGCTGTTTTTT
>TRBV7-3|TRBJ1-1|-|TRBD1
CASSLGQGDTEAFF
TGTGCCAGCAGCTTAGGACAGGGGGACACTGAAGCTTTCTTT
>TRBV4-1|TRBJ2-4|-|-
CASSGRALGGKNIQYF
TGCGCCAGCAGCGGGCGGGCTTTGGGGGGCAAAAACATTCAGTACTTC
>TRBV7-2|TRBJ2-5|-|TRBD2
CASRPGGGRETQYF
TGTGCCAGCAGGCCCGGCGGGGGGCGAGAGACCCAGTACTTC
>TRBV7-2|TRBJ1-3|few|-
CASSYLGGSGNTIYF
TGTGCCAGCAGCTACCTCGGGGGCTCTGGAAACACCATATATTTT
>TRBV9|TRBJ1-6|-|-
CASSRDASSYNSPLHF
TGTGCCAGCAGCCGGGACGCGAGCTCCTATAATTCACCCCTCCACTTT